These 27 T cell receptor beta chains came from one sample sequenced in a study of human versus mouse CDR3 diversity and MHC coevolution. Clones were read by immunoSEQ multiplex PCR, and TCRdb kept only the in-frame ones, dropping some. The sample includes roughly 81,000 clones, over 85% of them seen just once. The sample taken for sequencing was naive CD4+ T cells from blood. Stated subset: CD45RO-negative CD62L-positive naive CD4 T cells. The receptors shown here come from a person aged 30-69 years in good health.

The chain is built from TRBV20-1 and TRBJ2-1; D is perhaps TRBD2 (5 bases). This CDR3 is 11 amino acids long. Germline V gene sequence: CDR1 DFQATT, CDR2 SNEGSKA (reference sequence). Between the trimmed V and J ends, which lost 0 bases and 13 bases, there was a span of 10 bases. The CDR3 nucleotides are TGCAGTGCTAGAGATAGGACTCCACAGTTCTTC. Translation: CSARDRTPQFF.

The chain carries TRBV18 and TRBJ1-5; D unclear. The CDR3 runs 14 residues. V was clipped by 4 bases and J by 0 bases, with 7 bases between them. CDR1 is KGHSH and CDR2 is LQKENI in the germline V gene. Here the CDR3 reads CASSLRNSNQPQHF. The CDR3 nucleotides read TGTGCCAGCTCACTCAGGAATAGCAATCAGCCCCAGCATTTT.

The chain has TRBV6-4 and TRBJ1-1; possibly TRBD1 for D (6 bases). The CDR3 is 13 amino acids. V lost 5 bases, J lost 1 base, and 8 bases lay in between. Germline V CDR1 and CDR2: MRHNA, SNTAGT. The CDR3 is CASSLDRNTEAFF. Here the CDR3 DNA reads TGTGCCAGCAGTTTGGACAGGAACACTGAAGCTTTCTTT.

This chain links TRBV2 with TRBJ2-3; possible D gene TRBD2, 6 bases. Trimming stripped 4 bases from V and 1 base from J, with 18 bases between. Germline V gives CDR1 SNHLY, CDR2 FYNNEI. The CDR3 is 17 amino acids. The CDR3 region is CASSVKGAIAGTDTQYF. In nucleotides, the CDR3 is TGTGCCAGCAGTGTCAAGGGTGCGATAGCGGGCACAGATACGCAGTATTTT.

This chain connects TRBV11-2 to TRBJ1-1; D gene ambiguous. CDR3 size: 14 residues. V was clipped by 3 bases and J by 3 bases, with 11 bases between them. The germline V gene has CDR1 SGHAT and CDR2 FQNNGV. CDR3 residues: CASSFRRGDTEAFF. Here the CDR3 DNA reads TGTGCCAGCAGCTTCCGACGGGGAGACACTGAAGCTTTCTTT. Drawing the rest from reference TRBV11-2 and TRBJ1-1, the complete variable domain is EAGVAQSPRYKIIEKRQSVAFWCNPISGHATLYWYQQILGQGPKLLIQFQNNGVVDDSQLPKDRFSAERLKGVDSTLKIQPAKLEDSAVYLCASSFRRGDTEAFFGQGTRLTVV.

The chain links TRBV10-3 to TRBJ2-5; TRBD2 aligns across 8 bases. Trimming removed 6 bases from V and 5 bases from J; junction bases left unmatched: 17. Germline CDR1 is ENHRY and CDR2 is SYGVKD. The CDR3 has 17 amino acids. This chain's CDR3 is CAIRASGSGALGETQYF. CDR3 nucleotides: TGTGCCATCAGGGCCTCCGGTAGCGGGGCCCTTGGGGAGACCCAGTACTTC.

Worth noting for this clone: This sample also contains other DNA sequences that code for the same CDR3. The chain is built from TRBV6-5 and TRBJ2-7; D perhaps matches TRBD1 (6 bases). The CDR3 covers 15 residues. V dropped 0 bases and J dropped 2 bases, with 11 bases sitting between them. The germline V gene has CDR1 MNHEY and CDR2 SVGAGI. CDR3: CASSYSRTGTYEQYF. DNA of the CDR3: TGTGCCAGCAGTTACTCCCGAACAGGGACCTACGAGCAGTACTTC.

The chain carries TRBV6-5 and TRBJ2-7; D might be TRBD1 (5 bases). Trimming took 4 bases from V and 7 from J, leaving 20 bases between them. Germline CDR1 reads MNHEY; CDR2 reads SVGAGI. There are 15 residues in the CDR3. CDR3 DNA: TGTGCCAGCAGTTCCACCCAGACAGCGAAGAGGGAGCAGTACTTC. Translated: CASSSTQTAKREQYF.

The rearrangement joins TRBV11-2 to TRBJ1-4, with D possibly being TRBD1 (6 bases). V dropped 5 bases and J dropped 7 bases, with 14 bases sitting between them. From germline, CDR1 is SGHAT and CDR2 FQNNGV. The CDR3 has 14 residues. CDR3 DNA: TGTGCCAGCAGCACCTACAGGGACGGTGAAAAACTGTTTTTT. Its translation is CASSTYRDGEKLFF.

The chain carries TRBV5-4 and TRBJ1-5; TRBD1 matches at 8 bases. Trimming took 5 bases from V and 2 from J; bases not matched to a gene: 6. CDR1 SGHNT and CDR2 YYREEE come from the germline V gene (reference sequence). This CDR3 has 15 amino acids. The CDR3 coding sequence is TGTGCCAGCAGTCTTGACAGGGGACGCAATCAGCCCCAGCATTTT. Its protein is CASSLDRGRNQPQHF.

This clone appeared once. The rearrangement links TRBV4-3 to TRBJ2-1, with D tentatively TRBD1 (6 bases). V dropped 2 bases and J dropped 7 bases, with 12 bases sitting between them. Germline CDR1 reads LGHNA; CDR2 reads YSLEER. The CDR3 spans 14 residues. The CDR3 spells CASSQQGPSNEQFF. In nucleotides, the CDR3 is TGCGCCAGCAGCCAACAGGGGCCCTCTAATGAGCAGTTCTTC.

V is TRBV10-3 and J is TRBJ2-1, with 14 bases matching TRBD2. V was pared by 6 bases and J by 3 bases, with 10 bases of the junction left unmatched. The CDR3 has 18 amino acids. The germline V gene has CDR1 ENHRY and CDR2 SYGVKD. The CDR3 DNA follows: TGTGCCATCAGGAGGTCCGGGACTAGCGGGAGTGGCTACAATGAGCAGTTCTTC. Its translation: CAIRRSGTSGSGYNEQFF.

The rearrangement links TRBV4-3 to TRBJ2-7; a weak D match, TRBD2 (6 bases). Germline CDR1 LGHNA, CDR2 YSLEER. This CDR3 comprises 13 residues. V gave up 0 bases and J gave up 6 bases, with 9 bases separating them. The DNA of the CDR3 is TGCGCCAGCAGCCAAGAGCGGGGCACCGAGCAGTACTTC. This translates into CASSQERGTEQYF.

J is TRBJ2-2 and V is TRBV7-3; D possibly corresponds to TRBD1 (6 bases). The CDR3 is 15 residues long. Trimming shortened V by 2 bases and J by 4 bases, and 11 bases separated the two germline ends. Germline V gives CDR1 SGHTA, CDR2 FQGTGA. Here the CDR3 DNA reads TGTGCCAGCAGCTTATCCCAGGGGAGCACCGGGGAGCTGTTTTTT. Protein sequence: CASSLSQGSTGELFF.

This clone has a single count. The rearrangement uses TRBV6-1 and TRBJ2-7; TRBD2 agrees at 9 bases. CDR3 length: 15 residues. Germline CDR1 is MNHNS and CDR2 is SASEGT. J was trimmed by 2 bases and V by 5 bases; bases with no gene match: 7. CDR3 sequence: CASSPGVAGAYEQYF. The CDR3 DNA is TGTGCCAGCAGTCCCGGGGTAGCGGGAGCCTACGAGCAGTACTTC.

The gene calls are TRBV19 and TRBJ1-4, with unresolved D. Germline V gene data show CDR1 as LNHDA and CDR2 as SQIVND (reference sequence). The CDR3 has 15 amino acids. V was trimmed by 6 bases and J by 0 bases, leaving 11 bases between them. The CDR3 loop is CASRPTPATNEKLFF. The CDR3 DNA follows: TGTGCCAGTAGGCCAACACCTGCAACTAATGAAAAACTGTTTTTT. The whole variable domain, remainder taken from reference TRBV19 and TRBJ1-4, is DGGITQSPKYLFRKEGQNVTLSCEQNLNHDAMYWYRQDPGQGLRLIYYSQIVNDFQKGDIAEGYSVSREKKESFPLTVTSAQKNPTAFYLCASRPTPATNEKLFFGSGTQLSVL.

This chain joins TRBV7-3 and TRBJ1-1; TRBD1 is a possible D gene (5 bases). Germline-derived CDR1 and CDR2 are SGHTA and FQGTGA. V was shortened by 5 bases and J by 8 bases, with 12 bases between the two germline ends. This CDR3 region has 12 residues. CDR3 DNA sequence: TGTGCCAGCAGCCGAGATGGGGGGGAAGCTTTCTTT. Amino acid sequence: CASSRDGGEAFF.

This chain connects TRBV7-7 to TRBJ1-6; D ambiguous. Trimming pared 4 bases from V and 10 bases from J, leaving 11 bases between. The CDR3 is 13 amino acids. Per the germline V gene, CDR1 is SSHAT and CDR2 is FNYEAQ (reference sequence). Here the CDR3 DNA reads TGTGCCAGCAGCTCCCGGGAAGGGTCACCCCTCCACTTT. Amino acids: CASSSREGSPLHF.

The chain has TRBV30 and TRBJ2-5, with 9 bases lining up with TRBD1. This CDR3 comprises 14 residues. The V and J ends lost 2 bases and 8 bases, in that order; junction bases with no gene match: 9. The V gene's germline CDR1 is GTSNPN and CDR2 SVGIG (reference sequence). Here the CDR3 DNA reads TGTGCCTGGAGTCCAGCGGGACAGGGCCCTACCCAGTACTTC. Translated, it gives CAWSPAGQGPTQYF. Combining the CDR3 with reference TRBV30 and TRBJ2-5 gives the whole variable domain SQTIHQWPATLVQPVGSPLSLECTVEGTSNPNLYWYRQAAGRGLQLLFYSVGIGQISSEVPQNLSASRPQDRQFILSSKKLLLSDSGFYLCAWSPAGQGPTQYFGPGTRLLVL.

DNA of the CDR3: TGTGCCAGCAGCGTAGAGGAGGGAGCGCCCACAGATACGCAGTATTTT. This codes for CASSVEEGAPTDTQYF. This chain connects TRBV9 to TRBJ2-3; a weak D match, TRBD2 (6 bases). Between the trimmed V and J ends, which lost 0 bases and 2 bases, there was a span of 13 bases. The V gene's germline CDR1 is SGDLS and CDR2 YYNGEE. The CDR3 loop spans 16 amino acids.

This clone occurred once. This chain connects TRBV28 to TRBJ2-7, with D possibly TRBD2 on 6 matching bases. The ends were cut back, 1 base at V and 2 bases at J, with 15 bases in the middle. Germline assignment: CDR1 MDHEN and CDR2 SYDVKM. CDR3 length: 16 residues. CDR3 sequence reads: CASSLFVQRVAYEQYF. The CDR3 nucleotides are TGTGCCAGCAGTTTATTCGTCCAGCGGGTAGCCTACGAGCAGTACTTC. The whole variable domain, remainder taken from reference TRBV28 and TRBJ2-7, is DVKVTQSSRYLVKRTGEKVFLECVQDMDHENMFWYRQDPGLGLRLIYFSYDVKMKEKGDIPEGYSVSREKKERFSLILESASTNQTSMYLCASSLFVQRVAYEQYFGPGTRLTVT.

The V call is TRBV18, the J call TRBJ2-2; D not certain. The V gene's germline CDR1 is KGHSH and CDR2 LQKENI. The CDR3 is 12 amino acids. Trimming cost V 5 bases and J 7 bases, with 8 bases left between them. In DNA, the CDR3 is TGTGCCAGCTCAGCGATTGGCGGGGAGCTGTTTTTT. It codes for CASSAIGGELFF. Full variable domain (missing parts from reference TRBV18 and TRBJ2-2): NAGVMQNPRHLVRRRGQEARLRCSPMKGHSHVYWYRQLPEEGLKFMVYLQKENIIDESGMPKERFSAEFPKEGPSILRIQQVVRGDSAAYFCASSAIGGELFFGEGSRLTVL.

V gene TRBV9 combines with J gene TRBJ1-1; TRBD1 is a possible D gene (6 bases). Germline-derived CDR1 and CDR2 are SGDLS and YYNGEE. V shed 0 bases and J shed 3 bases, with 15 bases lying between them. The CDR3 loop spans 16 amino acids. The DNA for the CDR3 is TGTGCCAGCAGCGTAGGGCAGGGGCTTTCGGACACTGAAGCTTTCTTT. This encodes CASSVGQGLSDTEAFF. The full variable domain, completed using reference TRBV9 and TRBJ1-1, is DSGVTQTPKHLITATGQRVTLRCSPRSGDLSVYWYQQSLDQGLQFLIQYYNGEERAKGNILERFSAQQFPDLHSELNLSSLELGDSALYFCASSVGQGLSDTEAFFGQGTRLTVV.

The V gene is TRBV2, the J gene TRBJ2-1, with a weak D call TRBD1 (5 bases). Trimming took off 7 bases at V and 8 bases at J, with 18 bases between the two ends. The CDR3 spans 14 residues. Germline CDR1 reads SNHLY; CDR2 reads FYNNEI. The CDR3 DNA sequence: TGTGCCAGCACTGCGGTAGGGGCTGGGTATGAGCAGTTCTTC. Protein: CASTAVGAGYEQFF.

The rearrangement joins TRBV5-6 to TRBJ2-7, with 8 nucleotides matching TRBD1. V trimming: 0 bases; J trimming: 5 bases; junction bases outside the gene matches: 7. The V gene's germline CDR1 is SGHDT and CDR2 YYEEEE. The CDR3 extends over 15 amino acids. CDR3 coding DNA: TGTGCCAGCAGCTTGGCCGTGGACAGGGCGGACGAGCAGTACTTC. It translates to CASSLAVDRADEQYF.

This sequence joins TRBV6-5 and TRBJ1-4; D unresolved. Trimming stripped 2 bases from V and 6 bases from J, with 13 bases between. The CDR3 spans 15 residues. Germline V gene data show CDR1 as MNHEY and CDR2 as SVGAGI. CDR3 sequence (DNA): TGTGCCAGCAGTTACGGCGGGAGCGAGGATGAAAAACTGTTTTTT. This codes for CASSYGGSEDEKLFF.

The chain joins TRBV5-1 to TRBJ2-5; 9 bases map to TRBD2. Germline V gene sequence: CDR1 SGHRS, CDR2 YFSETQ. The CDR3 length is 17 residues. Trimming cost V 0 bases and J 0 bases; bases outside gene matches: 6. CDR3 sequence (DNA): TGCGCCAGCAGCTTGGGACTAGCGGAATCGTACCAAGAGACCCAGTACTTC. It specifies CASSLGLAESYQETQYF.